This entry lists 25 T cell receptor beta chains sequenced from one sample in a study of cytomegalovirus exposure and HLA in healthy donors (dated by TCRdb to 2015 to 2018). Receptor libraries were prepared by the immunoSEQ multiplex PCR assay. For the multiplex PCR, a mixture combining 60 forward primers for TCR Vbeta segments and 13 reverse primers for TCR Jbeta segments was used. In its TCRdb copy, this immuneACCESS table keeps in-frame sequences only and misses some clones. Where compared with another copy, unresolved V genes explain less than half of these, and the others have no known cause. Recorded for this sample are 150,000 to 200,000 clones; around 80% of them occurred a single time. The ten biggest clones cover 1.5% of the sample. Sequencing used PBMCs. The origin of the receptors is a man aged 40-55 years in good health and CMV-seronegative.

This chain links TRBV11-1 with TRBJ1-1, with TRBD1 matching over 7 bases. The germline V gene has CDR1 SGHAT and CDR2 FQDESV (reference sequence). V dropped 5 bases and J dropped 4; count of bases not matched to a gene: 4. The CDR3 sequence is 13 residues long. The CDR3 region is CASSSQGGTEAFF. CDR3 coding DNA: TGTGCCAGCAGCAGTCAGGGGGGCACTGAAGCTTTCTTT.

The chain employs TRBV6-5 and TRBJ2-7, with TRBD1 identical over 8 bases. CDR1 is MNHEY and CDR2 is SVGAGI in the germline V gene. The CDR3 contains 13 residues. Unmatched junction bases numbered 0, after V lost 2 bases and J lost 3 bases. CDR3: CASSYTGGYEQYF. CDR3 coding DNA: TGTGCCAGCAGTTACACAGGGGGCTACGAGCAGTACTTC.

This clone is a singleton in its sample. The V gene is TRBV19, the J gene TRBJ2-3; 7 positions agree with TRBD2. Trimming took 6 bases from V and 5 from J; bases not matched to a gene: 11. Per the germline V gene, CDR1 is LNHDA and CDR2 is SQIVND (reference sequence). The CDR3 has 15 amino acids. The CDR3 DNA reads TGTGCCAGTAGCCCCGGGGGAGGGGCCCAAGATACGCAGTATTTT. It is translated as CASSPGGGAQDTQYF.

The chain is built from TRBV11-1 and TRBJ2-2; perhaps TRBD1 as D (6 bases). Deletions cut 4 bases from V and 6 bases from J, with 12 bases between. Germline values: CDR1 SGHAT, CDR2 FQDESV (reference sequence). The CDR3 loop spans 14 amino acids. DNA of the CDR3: TGTGCCAGCAGCTCACGACAGGAGGCCGGGGAGCTGTTTTTT. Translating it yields CASSSRQEAGELFF.

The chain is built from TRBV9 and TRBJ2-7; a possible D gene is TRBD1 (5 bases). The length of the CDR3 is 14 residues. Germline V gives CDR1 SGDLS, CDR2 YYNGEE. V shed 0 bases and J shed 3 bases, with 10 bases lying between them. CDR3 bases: TGTGCCAGCAGCGTAGGTCAGGGATTCTACGAGCAGTACTTC. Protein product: CASSVGQGFYEQYF.

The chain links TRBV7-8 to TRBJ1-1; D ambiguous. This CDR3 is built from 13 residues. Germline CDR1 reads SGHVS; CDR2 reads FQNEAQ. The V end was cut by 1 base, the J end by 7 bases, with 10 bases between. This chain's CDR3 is CASSLEREGEAFF. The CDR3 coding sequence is TGTGCCAGCAGCTTAGAGCGGGAGGGTGAAGCTTTCTTT.

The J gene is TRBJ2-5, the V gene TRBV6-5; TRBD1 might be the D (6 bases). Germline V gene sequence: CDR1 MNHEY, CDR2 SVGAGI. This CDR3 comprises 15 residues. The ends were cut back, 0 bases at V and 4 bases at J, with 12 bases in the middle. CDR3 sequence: CASSYSRSRGETQYF. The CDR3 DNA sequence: TGTGCCAGCAGTTACTCGAGAAGCAGGGGAGAGACCCAGTACTTC.

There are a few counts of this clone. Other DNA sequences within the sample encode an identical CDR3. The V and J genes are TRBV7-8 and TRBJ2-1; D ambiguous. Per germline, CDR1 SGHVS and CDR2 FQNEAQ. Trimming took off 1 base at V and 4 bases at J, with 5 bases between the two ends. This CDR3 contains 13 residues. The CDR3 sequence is CASSLGLYNEQFF. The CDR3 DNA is TGTGCCAGCAGCTTAGGGCTGTACAATGAGCAGTTCTTC.

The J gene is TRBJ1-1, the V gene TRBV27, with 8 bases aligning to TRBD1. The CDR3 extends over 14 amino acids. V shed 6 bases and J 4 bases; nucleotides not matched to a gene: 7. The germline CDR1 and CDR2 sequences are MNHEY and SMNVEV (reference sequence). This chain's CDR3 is CASSRDRGGTEAFF. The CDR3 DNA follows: TGTGCCAGCAGCCGAGACAGGGGTGGCACTGAAGCTTTCTTT.

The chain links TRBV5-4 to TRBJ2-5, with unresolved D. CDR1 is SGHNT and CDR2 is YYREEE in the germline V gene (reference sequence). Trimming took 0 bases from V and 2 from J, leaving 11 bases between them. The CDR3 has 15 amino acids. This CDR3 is CASSLDPARQETQYF. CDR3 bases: TGTGCCAGCAGCTTGGATCCAGCGAGGCAAGAGACCCAGTACTTC.

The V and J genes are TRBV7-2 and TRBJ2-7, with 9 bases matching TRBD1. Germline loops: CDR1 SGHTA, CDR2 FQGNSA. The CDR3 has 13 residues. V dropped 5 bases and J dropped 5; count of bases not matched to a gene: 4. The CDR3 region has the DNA TGTGCCAGCAGCCGGGACAGGGTTAACGAGCAGTACTTC. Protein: CASSRDRVNEQYF.

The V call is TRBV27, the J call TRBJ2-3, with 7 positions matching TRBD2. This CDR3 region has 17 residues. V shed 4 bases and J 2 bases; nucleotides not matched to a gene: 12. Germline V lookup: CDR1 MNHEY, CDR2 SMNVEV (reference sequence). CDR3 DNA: TGTGCCAGCAGTTATCCGGGGGGTCCGCCTTTCACAGATACGCAGTATTTT. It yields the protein CASSYPGGPPFTDTQYF.

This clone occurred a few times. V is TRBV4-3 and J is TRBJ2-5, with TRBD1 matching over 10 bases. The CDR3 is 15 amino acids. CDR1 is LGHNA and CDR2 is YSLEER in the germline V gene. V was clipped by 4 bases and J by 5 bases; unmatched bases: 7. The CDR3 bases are TGCGCCAGCAGCCCGAGGGGGACAGGGGACGAGACCCAGTACTTC. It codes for CASSPRGTGDETQYF.

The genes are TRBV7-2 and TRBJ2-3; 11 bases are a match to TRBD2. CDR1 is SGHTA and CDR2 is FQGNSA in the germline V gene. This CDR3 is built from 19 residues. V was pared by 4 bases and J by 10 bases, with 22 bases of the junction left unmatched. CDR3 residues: CASSSRASGGSGRLVAQYF. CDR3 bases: TGTGCCAGCAGCTCTCGGGCTAGCGGGGGGAGCGGTCGGTTAGTGGCGCAGTATTTT.

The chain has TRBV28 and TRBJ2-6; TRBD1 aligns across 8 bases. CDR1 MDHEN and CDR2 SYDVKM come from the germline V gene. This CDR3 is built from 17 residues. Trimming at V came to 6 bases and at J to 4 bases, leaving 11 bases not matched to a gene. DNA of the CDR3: TGTGCCAGCAGGGGGGACAGGTATATAACAGGGGCCAACGTCCTGACTTTC. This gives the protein CASRGDRYITGANVLTF. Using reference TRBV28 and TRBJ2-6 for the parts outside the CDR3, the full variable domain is DVKVTQSSRYLVKRTGEKVFLECVQDMDHENMFWYRQDPGLGLRLIYFSYDVKMKEKGDIPEGYSVSREKKERFSLILESASTNQTSMYLCASRGDRYITGANVLTFGAGSRLTVL.

The CDR3 nucleotides read TGTGCCAGCAGCCCTGGACAGGTAGGGGAGCAGTACTTC. It encodes CASSPGQVGEQYF. The chain links TRBV2 to TRBJ2-7, with 7 nucleotides matching TRBD1. The CDR3 is 13 residues long. V lost 6 bases and J lost 7; bases outside the gene matches: 9. Germline V gives CDR1 SNHLY, CDR2 FYNNEI. The whole variable domain, filled in from reference TRBV2 and TRBJ2-7, reads EPEVTQTPSHQVTQMGQEVILRCVPISNHLYFYWYRQILGQKVEFLVSFYNNEISEKSEIFDDQFSVERPDGSNFTLKIRSTKLEDSAMYFCASSPGQVGEQYFGPGTRLTVT.

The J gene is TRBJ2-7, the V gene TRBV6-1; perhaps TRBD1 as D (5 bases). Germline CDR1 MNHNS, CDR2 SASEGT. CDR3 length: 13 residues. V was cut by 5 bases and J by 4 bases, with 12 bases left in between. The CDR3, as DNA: TGTGCCAGCAGTAGCTCCCCAGGGTACGAGCAGTACTTC. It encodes CASSSSPGYEQYF.

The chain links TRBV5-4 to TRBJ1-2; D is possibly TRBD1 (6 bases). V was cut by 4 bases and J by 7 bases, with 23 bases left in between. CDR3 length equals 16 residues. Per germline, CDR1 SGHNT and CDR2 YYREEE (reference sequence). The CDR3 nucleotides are TGTGCCAGCAGCCCCAAGGGCGGGGGGCTTGACGTTGGCTACACCTTC. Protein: CASSPKGGGLDVGYTF. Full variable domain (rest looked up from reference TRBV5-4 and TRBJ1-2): ETGVTQSPTHLIKTRGQQVTLRCSSQSGHNTVSWYQQALGQGPQFIFQYYREEENGRGNFPPRFSGLQFPNYSSELNVNALELDDSALYLCASSPKGGGLDVGYTFGSGTRLTVV.

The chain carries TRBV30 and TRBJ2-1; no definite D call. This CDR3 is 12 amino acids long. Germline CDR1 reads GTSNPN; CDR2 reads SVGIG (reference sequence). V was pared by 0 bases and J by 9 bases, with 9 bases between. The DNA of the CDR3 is TGTGCCTGGAGTGTTGGAGTATCTGAGCAGTTCTTC. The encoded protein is CAWSVGVSEQFF.

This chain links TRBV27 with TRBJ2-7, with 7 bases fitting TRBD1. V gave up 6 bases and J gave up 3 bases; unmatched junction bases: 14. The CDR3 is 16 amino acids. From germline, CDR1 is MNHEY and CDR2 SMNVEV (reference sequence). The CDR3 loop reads CASRIGTAGQSYEQYF. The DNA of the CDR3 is TGTGCCAGCAGGATAGGGACAGCCGGTCAAAGCTACGAGCAGTACTTC.

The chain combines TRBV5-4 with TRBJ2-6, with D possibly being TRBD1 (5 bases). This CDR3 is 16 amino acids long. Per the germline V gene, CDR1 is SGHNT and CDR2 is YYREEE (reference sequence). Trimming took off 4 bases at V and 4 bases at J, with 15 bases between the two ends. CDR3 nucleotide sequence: TGTGCCAGCAGCCCAGGGTTAGGTTCAGGGGCCAACGTCCTGACTTTC. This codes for CASSPGLGSGANVLTF.

The CDR3 here is CATRQNTEAFF. The CDR3 DNA reads as TGTGCCACCCGACAAAACACTGAAGCTTTCTTT. This chain connects TRBV6-5 to TRBJ1-1; no clear D gene. This CDR3 has 11 amino acids. The ends were cut back, 10 bases at V and 2 bases at J, with 8 bases in the middle. From germline, CDR1 is MNHEY and CDR2 SVGAGI.

For the CDR3, the DNA is TGTGCCAGCAGCTTAGGGGCTAGCGGGGGGGGCTACGAGCAGTACTTC. It specifies CASSLGASGGGYEQYF. The genes are TRBV7-6 and TRBJ2-5, with TRBD2 matching over 12 bases. Near its end, the DNA agrees better with TRBJ2-7, so the J call may be wrong. CDR1 and CDR2 (germline): SGHVS, FNYEAQ. The CDR3 runs to 16 residues.

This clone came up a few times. CDR3 residues: CASSEAGHYYEQYF. CDR3 DNA sequence: TGTGCCAGCAGTGAAGCCGGACATTACTACGAGCAGTACTTC. The chain employs TRBV6-1 and TRBJ2-7, with D perhaps TRBD1 (5 bases). The CDR3 runs 14 residues. The V end lost 0 bases, the J end lost 3 bases, and 9 bases lay between the germline ends. In germline, CDR1 is MNHNS, CDR2 SASEGT.

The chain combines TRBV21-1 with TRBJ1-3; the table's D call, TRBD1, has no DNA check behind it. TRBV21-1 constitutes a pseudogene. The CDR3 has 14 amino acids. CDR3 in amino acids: CASRQGQSRNTIYF. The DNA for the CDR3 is TGTGCCAGCAGACAGGGGCAGTCTCGAAACACCATATATTTT.